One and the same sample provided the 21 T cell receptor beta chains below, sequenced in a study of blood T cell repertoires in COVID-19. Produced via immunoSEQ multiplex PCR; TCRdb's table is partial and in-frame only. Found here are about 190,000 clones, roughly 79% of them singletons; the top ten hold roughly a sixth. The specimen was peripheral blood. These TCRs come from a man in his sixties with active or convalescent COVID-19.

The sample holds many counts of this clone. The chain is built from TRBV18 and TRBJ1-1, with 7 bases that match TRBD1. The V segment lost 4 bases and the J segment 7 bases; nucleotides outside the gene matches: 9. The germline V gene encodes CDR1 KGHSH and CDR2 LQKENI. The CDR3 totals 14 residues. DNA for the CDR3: TGTGCCAGCTCACTGCAACTGGGACAGAGTGAAGCTTTCTTT. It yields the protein CASSLQLGQSEAFF.

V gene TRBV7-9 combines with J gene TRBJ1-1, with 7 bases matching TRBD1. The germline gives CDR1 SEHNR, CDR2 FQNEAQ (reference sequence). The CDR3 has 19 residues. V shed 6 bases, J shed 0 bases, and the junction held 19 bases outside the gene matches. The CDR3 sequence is CASSNQGQTLTPMNTEAFF. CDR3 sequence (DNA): TGTGCCAGCAGTAACCAGGGACAGACATTAACCCCCATGAACACTGAAGCTTTCTTT.

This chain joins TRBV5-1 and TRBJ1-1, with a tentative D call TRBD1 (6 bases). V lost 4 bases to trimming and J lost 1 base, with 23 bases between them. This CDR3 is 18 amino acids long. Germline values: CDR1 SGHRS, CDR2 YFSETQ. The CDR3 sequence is CASSPGQFRTVRNTEAFF. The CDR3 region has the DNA TGCGCCAGCAGCCCAGGACAGTTTCGAACGGTAAGGAACACTGAAGCTTTCTTT.

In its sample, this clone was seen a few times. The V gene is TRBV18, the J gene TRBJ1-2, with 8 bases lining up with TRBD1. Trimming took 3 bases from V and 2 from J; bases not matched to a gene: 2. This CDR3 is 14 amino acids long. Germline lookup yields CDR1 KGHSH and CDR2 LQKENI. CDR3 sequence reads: CASSPWDRNYGYTF. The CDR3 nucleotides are TGTGCCAGCTCACCCTGGGACAGGAACTATGGCTACACCTTC.

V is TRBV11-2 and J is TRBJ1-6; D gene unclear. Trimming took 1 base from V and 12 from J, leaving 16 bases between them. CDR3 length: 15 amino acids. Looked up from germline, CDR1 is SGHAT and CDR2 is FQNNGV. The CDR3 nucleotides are TGTGCCAGCAGCTTAGCGGCTCCGGGTTTCGAACCCCTCCACTTT. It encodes CASSLAAPGFEPLHF.

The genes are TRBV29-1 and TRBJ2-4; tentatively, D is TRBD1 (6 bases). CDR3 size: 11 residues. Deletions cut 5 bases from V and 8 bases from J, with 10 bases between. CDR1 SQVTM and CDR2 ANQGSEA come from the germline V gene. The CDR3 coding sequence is TGCAGCGTTTGGACAGAGGACATTCAGTACTTC. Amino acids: CSVWTEDIQYF. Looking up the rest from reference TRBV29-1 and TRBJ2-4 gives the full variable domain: SAVISQKPSRDICQRGTSLTIQCQVDSQVTMMFWYRQQPGQSLTLIATANQGSEATYESGFVIDKFPISRPNLTFSTLTVSNMSPEDSSIYLCSVWTEDIQYFGAGTRLSVL.

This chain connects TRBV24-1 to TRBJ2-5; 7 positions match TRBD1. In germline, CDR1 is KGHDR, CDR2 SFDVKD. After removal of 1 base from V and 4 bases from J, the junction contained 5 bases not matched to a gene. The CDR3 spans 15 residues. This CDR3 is CATSDFQTGRETQYF. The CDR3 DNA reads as TGTGCCACCAGTGATTTCCAGACAGGGAGAGAGACCCAGTACTTC.

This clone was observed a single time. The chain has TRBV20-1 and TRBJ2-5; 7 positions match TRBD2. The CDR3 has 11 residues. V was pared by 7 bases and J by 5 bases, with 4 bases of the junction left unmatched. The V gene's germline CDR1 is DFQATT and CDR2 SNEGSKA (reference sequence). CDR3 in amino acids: CSGKRGETQYF. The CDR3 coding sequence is TGCAGTGGAAAGCGGGGCGAGACCCAGTACTTC.

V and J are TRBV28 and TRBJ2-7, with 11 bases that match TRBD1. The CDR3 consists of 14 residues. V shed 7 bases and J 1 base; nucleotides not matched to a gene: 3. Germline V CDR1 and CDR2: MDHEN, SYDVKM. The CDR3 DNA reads TGTGCCAGCAACCGGGACAGGGGGTCCTACGAGCAGTACTTC. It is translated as CASNRDRGSYEQYF.

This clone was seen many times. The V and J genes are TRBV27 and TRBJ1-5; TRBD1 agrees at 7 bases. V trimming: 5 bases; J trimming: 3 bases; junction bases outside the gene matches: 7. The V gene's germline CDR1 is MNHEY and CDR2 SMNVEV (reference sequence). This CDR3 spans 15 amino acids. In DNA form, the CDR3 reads TGTGCCAGCAGTATCTCGACAGGGTCCAATCAGCCCCAGCATTTT. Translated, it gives CASSISTGSNQPQHF.

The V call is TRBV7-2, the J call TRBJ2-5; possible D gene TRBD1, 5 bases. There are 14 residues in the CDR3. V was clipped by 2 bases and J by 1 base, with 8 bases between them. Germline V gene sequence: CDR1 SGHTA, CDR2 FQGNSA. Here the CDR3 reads CASSLRQSQETQYF. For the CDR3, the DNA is TGTGCCAGCAGCTTAAGACAGAGCCAAGAGACCCAGTACTTC.

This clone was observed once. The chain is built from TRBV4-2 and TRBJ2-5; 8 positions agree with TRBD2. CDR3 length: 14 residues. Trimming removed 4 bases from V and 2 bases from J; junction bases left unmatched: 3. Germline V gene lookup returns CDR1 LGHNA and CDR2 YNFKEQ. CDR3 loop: CASSLLAAQETQYF. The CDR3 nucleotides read TGTGCCAGCAGCCTACTAGCGGCACAAGAGACCCAGTACTTC.

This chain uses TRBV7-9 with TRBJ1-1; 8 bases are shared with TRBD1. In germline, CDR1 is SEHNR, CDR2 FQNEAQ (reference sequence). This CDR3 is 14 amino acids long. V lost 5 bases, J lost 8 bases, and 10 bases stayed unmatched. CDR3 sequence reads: CASSPNAGQGEAFF. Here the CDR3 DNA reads TGTGCCAGCAGCCCCAACGCCGGACAGGGAGAAGCTTTCTTT.

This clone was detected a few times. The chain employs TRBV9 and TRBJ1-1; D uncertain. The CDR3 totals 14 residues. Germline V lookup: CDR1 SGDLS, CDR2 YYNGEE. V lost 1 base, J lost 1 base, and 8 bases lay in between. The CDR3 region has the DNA TGTGCCAGCAGCGTACGGCCGGGGAACACTGAAGCTTTCTTT. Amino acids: CASSVRPGNTEAFF.

The CDR3, as DNA: TGTGCCAGCAGCAACGACGCACCGGGACTAGCGTTTTACAATGAGCAGTTCTTC. Encoded protein: CASSNDAPGLAFYNEQFF. This sequence joins TRBV27 and TRBJ2-1; 10 bases map to TRBD2. V gave up 6 bases and J gave up 4 bases; unmatched junction bases: 15. Germline CDR1 and CDR2: MNHEY and SMNVEV (reference sequence). CDR3 length: 18 amino acids.

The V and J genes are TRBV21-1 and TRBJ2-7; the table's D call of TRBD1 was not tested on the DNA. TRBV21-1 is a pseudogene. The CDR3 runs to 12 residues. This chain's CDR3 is CARRTGAYEQYF. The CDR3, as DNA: TGTGCCCGGAGGACAGGCGCCTACGAGCAGTACTTC.

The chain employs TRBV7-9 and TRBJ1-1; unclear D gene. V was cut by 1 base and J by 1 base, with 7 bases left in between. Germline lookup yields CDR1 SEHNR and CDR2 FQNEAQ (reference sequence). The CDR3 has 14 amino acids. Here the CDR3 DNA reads TGTGCCAGCAGCTTAGGGGCGGGGAACACTGAAGCTTTCTTT. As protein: CASSLGAGNTEAFF.

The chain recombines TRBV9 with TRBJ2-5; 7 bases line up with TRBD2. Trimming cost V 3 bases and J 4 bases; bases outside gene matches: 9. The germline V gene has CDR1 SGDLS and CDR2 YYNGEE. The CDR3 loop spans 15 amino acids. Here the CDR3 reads CASSAWGGIPETQYF. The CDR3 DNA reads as TGTGCCAGCAGCGCGTGGGGGGGGATCCCAGAGACCCAGTACTTC.

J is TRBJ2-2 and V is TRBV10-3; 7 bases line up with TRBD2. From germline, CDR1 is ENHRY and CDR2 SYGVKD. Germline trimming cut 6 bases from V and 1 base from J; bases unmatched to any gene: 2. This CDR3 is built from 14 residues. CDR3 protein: CAISQRENTGELFF. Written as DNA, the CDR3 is TGTGCCATCAGCCAGCGGGAGAACACCGGGGAGCTGTTTTTT.

CDR3 bases: TGTGCCACCAGCAGGGCGTGGGGCCAGGGCTCCTACAATGAGCAGTTCTTC. Translation gives CATSRAWGQGSYNEQFF. The chain has TRBV15 and TRBJ2-1; possible D gene TRBD1, 5 bases. Per the germline V gene, CDR1 is LNHNV and CDR2 is YYDKDF (reference sequence). The ends were cut back, 3 bases at V and 0 bases at J, with 15 bases in the middle. CDR3 length equals 17 residues.

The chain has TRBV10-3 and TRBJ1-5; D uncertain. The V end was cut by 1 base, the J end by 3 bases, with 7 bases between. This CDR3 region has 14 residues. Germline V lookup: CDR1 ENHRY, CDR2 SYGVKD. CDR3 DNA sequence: TGTGCCATCAGTGAGTGGCAGATCAATCAGCCCCAGCATTTT. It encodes CAISEWQINQPQHF.